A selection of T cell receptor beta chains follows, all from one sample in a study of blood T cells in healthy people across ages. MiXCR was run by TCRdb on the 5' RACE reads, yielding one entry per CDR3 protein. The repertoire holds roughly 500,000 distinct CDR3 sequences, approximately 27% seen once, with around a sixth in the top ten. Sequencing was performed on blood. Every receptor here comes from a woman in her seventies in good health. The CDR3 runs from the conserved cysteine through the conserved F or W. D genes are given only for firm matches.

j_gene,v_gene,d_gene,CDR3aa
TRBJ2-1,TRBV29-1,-,CSAGNNEQFF
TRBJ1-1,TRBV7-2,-,CASSYAERPNTEAFF
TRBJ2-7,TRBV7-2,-,CASSLQAAGRQYF
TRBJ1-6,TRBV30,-,CAWSDRGNSPLHF
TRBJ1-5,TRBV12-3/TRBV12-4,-,CASSLKWGRGNQPQHF
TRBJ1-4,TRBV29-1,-,CSVEAFNEKLFF
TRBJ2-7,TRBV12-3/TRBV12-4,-,CASSLTGMGEQYF
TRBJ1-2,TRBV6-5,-,CASSYSAHNYGYTF
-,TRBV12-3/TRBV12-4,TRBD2,CASSFQLAGSGEQFF
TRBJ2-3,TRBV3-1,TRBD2,CASSHPGTSGTDTQYF
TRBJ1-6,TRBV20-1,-,CSARGGSYNLPLHF
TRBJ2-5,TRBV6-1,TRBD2,CASSEATSLETQYF
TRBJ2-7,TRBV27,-,CASRPLWGMGYEQYF
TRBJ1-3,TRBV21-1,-,CASSKEAQSSGNTIYF
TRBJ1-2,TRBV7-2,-,CASSLYREGSYGYTF
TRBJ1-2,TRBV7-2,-,CASSLVDRYGYTF
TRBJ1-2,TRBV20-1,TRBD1,CSARSSSGGSFYGYTF
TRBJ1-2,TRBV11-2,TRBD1,CASSLDLTGDYGYTF
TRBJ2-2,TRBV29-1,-,CSVDWGRETGELFF
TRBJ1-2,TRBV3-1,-,CASSHGRVLGSGYTF
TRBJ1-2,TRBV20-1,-,CSARDQARRTGGYTF
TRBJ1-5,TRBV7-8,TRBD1,CASSLGQGHQPQHF
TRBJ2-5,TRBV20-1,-,CSARDPGDKTQYF
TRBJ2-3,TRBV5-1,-,CASSPPAGASTDTQYF
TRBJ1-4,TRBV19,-,CASRTHEGRGKLFF
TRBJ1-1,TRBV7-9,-,CASSFTGRETEAFF
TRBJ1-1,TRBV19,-,CASLTGPLMNTEAFF
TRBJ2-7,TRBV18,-,CASSPPFFYEQYF
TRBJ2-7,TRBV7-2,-,CASSYQSGVSYEQYF
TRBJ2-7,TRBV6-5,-,CASSYDIPPYEQYF
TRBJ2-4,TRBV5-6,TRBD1,CASSPPLGTADIQYF
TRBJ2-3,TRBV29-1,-,CSVNTDTQYF
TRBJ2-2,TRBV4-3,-,CASSQGPLEDTGELFF
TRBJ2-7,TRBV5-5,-,CASSLVRGSGSYEQYF
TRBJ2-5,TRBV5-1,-,CASSNQPQETQYF
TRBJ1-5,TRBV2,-,CASSDPQDQHF
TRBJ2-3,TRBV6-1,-,CASSTLFGGVTDTQYF
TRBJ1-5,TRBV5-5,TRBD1,CASSLQGVGQPQHF
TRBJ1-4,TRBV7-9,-,CASSLQVPYEKLFF
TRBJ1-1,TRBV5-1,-,CASMGGGGLTEAFF
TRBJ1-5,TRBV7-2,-,CASSGGNRAGNQPQHF
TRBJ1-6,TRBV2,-,CASSAQTLNSPLHF
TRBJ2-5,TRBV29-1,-,CSVEGQDGQETQYF
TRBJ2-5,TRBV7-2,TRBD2,CASRPGLAALETQYF
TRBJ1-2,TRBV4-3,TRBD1,CASSQDRQGNYGYTF